Presented here are 21 T cell receptor beta chains from one specimen sequenced in a study of blood T cells in healthy people across ages (dated by TCRdb to the mid-2010s). Receptors were amplified or captured by 5' RACE. The listed sequencing device is Illumina HiSeq 2500. A second PCR of about 7 to 12 cycles was run with a J-beta primer mix and a sample-barcoded 5' primer. The public sequencing data were trimmed at Q25 with fastp and processed into clonotypes with MiXCR by TCRdb, which kept only in-frame beta chains. All rows with the same CDR3 protein become a single entry with the most common DNA and genes. The sample contains 600,000 to 800,000 distinct CDR3 sequences, 20% to 25% of them found a single time. The ten largest clones take up roughly 3.7% of the sample. The specimen was blood. The receptors derive from a man aged 70-80 years in good health.

This clonotype was detected only a few times. This chain uses TRBV6-1 with TRBJ2-3; possibly TRBD2 for D (6 bases). Trimming removed 0 bases at V and 0 bases at J, with 16 bases between. CDR3 length: 18 amino acids. Germline lookup yields CDR1 MNHNS and CDR2 SASEGT. Here the CDR3 reads CASSEALWGTLSTDTQYF. The CDR3 region has the DNA TGTGCCAGCAGTGAAGCGCTGTGGGGGACTCTCAGCACAGATACGCAGTATTTT.

This clonotype was picked up a small number of times. The chain has TRBV7-2 and TRBJ2-5; tentatively, D is TRBD1 or TRBD2 (5 bases each). CDR3 length: 14 residues. Germline V lookup: CDR1 SGHTA, CDR2 FQGNSA. Trimming removed 5 bases at V and 5 bases at J, with 15 bases between. CDR3 residues: CASSGTNLAETQYF. CDR3 nucleotide sequence: TGTGCCAGCAGCGGGACCAATTTGGCGGAGACCCAGTACTTC.

V usage is TRBV5-1 and J usage is TRBJ2-5; the D is unclear. V lost 0 bases and J 1 base, leaving 10 bases between the germline ends. The CDR3 extends over 15 amino acids. Germline values: CDR1 SGHRS, CDR2 YFSETQ. CDR3 loop: CASSLAFEFQETQYF. CDR3 sequence (DNA): TGCGCCAGCAGCTTGGCCTTTGAGTTCCAAGAGACCCAGTACTTC.

This clonotype was recorded once. At one end the junction does not follow the germline gene, possibly because of a read error. V and J are TRBV9 and TRBJ2-5; 10 bases are shared with TRBD2. The CDR3 sequence is 15 residues long. Germline V gene lookup returns CDR1 SGDLS and CDR2 YYNGEE. The CDR3 protein is CAGSVGLAVEETQYF. The CDR3, as DNA: TGTGCCGGCAGCGTAGGACTAGCGGTAGAAGAGACCCAGTACTTC.

The V and J genes are TRBV18 and TRBJ1-5, with D tentatively TRBD1 (5 bases). CDR3 length: 15 amino acids. Germline CDR1 and CDR2: KGHSH and LQKENI. Trimming removed 2 bases at V and 2 bases at J, with 10 bases between. CDR3 sequence reads: CASSPSGYGNQPQHF. The CDR3 DNA follows: TGTGCCAGCTCACCATCAGGGTACGGCAATCAGCCCCAGCATTTT.

The chain combines TRBV7-2 with TRBJ2-1, with D uncertain. Germline assignment: CDR1 SGHTA and CDR2 FQGNSA. CDR3 length equals 15 residues. V dropped 4 bases and J dropped 0 bases, with 10 bases sitting between them. CDR3 coding DNA: TGTGCCAGCAGCTCCCCGGACGGCTCCTACAATGAGCAGTTCTTC. This encodes CASSSPDGSYNEQFF.

This clonotype was counted ten times or more. The chain's CDR3 is CASSPREVRYEQYF. The CDR3 nucleotides are TGTGCCAGCAGTCCCAGAGAGGTGCGCTACGAGCAGTACTTC. The chain combines TRBV12-3 or TRBV12-4 with TRBJ2-7; D gene uncertain. There are 14 residues in the CDR3. Trimming cost V 5 bases and J 3 bases, with 14 bases left between them.

This rearrangement joins TRBV12-3 or TRBV12-4 to TRBJ1-6; D not certain. This CDR3 has 14 amino acids. V gave up 6 bases and J gave up 3 bases, with 9 bases separating them. CDR3 amino acids: CASRPGVYNSPLHF. For the CDR3, the DNA is TGTGCCAGCAGACCAGGCGTCTATAATTCACCCCTCCACTTT.

This clonotype has just one count. An end of the junction differs from the germline gene, which may be a read error. V is TRBV2 and J is TRBJ2-7; D tentatively fits TRBD1 or TRBD2 (5 bases each). This CDR3 is built from 14 residues. Germline V gene data show CDR1 as SNHLY and CDR2 as FYNNEI. The CDR3 DNA reads as TGTGCCAGCAATCTGGGGGTCTACTCCTGCGAGCAGTACTTC. Amino acid sequence: CASNLGVYSCEQYF.

This clonotype was found a few times. V and J are TRBV29-1 and TRBJ2-1; possible D gene TRBD2, 6 bases. The J call is in doubt because the DNA end fits TRBJ2-7 better. In germline, CDR1 is SQVTM, CDR2 ANQGSEA. This CDR3 comprises 12 residues. The CDR3 loop reads CSVCLGGYEQYF. In DNA form, the CDR3 reads TGCAGCGTTTGCCTAGGAGGGTACGAGCAGTACTTC.

This clonotype has just a few counts. The rearrangement links TRBV5-1 to TRBJ2-1; 10 bases are shared with TRBD1. V lost 1 base and J lost 6; bases outside the gene matches: 13. The V gene's germline CDR1 is SGHRS and CDR2 YFSETQ. This CDR3 has 18 residues. In DNA form, the CDR3 reads TGCGCCAGCAGCTTGTGGGGAACTCGGGGGACAGGGGTCAATGAGCAGTTCTTC. Its translation is CASSLWGTRGTGVNEQFF.

The chain is built from TRBV5-6 and TRBJ2-3, with 10 bases identical to TRBD1. The CDR3 is 16 residues long. The V and J ends lost 3 bases and 2 bases, in that order; junction bases with no gene match: 6. Looked up from germline, CDR1 is SGHDT and CDR2 is YYEEEE. The CDR3 protein is CASSSPGTGVTDTQYF. As DNA, the CDR3 is TGTGCCAGCAGCTCCCCCGGGACAGGGGTCACAGATACGCAGTATTTT.

This clonotype was detected only once. The rearrangement joins TRBV24-1 to TRBJ2-5; possibly TRBD1 or TRBD2 for D (5 bases each). V was shortened by 0 bases and J by 1 base, with 14 bases between the two germline ends. The CDR3 extends over 17 amino acids. CDR1 is KGHDR and CDR2 is SFDVKD in the germline V gene. The CDR3 reads CATSDLQGDGIQETQYF. The CDR3 nucleotides read TGTGCCACCAGTGATTTGCAAGGGGACGGCATCCAAGAGACCCAGTACTTC.

This clonotype has more than one count but fewer than ten. Likely a read error: the CDR3 ends without its conserved phenylalanine or tryptophan. J is TRBJ2-7 and V is TRBV20-1; 10 bases align to TRBD2. CDR1 and CDR2 (germline): DFQATT, SNEGSKA (reference sequence). The J segment lost 3 bases and the V segment lost 0 bases, leaving 5 bases of the junction unmatched. The length of the CDR3 is 15 residues. CDR3 in DNA: TGCAGTGCTAGAGATGGTCTAGCGGGAGTCTACGAGCAGTACCTC. It codes for CSARDGLAGVYEQYL.

The gene calls are TRBV9 and TRBJ2-3; 7 nucleotides line up with TRBD1. Germline loops: CDR1 SGDLS, CDR2 YYNGEE. Trimming at V came to 4 bases and at J to 2 bases, leaving 10 bases not matched to a gene. This CDR3 has 16 residues. This CDR3 is CASSLQGQAPTDTQYF. For the CDR3, the DNA is TGTGCCAGCAGCCTCCAAGGACAGGCCCCCACAGATACGCAGTATTTT.

This clonotype was found a few times. The genes are TRBV6-2 or TRBV6-3 and TRBJ1-3; 9 nucleotides line up with TRBD1. The germline CDR1 and CDR2 sequences are MNHEY and SVGEGT. V gave up 7 bases and J gave up 3 bases; unmatched junction bases: 10. The CDR3 is 16 amino acids. The CDR3 DNA follows: TGTGCCAGCATCGACGGACAGGGGATTTATGGAAACACCATATATTTT. This codes for CASIDGQGIYGNTIYF.

This clonotype was seen at least ten times. The CDR3 spells CASKTSGSPGELFF. DNA for the CDR3: TGTGCCAGCAAGACTAGCGGGTCCCCCGGGGAGCTGTTTTTT. The chain links TRBV6-6 to TRBJ2-2, with 10 bases matching TRBD2. Looked up from germline, CDR1 is MNHNY and CDR2 is SVGAGI (reference sequence). V lost 7 bases, J lost 6 bases, and 5 bases stayed unmatched. CDR3 size: 14 residues.

This clonotype was detected ten times or more. At one of its ends the junction is not consistent with the germline gene, which may arise from a read error. The CDR3 region is CASSLGTGPYEQYF. The CDR3 nucleotides are TGTGCCAGCAGTTTAGGGACAGGACCCTACGAGCAGTACTTC. The genes are TRBV5-1 and TRBJ2-7, with TRBD1 matching over 8 bases. The V gene's germline CDR1 is SGHRS and CDR2 YFSETQ. CDR3 size: 14 residues.

The chain joins TRBV6-6 to TRBJ2-5; D gene uncertain. The closer fit of TRBJ2-7 to the DNA end suggests the J call may be wrong. The V gene's germline CDR1 is MNHNY and CDR2 SVGAGI (reference sequence). The CDR3 is 13 amino acids. Written as DNA, the CDR3 is TGTGCCAGCACCCCGGGCCCTGCCTACGAGCAGTACTTC. Amino acids: CASTPGPAYEQYF.

This clonotype was observed a few times. The chain links TRBV28 to TRBJ1-1; the D is unclear. The CDR3 loop spans 11 amino acids. V was pared by 5 bases and J by 6 bases, with 7 bases between. Germline CDR1 is MDHEN and CDR2 is SYDVKM. Here the CDR3 reads CASSISPEAFF. CDR3 nucleotide sequence: TGTGCCAGCAGTATAAGCCCTGAAGCTTTCTTT.

The V and J genes are TRBV20-1 and TRBJ2-1; D ambiguous. The CDR3 is 15 residues long. Germline lookup yields CDR1 DFQATT and CDR2 SNEGSKA (reference sequence). V was cut by 6 bases and J by 1 base, with 16 bases left in between. CDR3: CSAFQTGLSYNEQFF. DNA for the CDR3: TGCAGTGCCTTCCAGACGGGCCTTTCCTACAATGAGCAGTTCTTC.